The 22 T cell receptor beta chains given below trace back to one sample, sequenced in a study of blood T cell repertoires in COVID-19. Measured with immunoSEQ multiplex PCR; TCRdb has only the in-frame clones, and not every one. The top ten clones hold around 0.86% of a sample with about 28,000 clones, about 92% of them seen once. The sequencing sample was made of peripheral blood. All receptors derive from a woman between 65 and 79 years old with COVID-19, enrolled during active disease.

The CDR3 spells CASSWGAGEKTFGYTF. In DNA, the CDR3 is TGTGCCAGCAGCTGGGGAGCAGGGGAAAAGACGTTTGGCTACACCTTC. This chain uses TRBV13 with TRBJ1-2, with a possible D match to TRBD1 (6 bases). The V end lost 4 bases, the J end lost 7 bases, and 22 bases lay between the germline ends. The CDR3 runs 16 residues. In germline, CDR1 is PRHDT, CDR2 FYEKMQ (reference sequence).

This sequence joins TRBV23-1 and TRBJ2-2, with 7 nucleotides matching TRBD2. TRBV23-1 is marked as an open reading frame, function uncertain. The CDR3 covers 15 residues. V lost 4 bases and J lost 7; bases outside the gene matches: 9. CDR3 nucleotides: TGCGCCAGCAGTCCGGGACTACTCAACGGCGGGGAGCTGTTTTTT. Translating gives CASSPGLLNGGELFF.

The CDR3 is CASSLAPDNTEAFF. CDR3 DNA sequence: TGTGCCAGCTCACTAGCCCCAGATAACACTGAAGCTTTCTTT. V and J are TRBV18 and TRBJ1-1; D not resolved. From germline, CDR1 is KGHSH and CDR2 LQKENI. Trimming pared 4 bases from V and 2 bases from J, leaving 11 bases between. This CDR3 has 14 residues.

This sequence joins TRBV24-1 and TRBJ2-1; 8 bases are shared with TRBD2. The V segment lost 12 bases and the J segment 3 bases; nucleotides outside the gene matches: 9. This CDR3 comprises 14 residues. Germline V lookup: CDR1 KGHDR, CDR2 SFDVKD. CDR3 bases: TGTGCCTTCGGGGCGGGAGGTGTCTACAATGAGCAGTTCTTC. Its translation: CAFGAGGVYNEQFF.

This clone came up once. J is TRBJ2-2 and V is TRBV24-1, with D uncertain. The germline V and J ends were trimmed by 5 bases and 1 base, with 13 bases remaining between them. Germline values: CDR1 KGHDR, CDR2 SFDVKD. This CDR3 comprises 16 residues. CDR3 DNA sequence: TGTGCCACCAGTGGGGTGGGCAGAAAGAACACCGGGGAGCTGTTTTTT. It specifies CATSGVGRKNTGELFF.

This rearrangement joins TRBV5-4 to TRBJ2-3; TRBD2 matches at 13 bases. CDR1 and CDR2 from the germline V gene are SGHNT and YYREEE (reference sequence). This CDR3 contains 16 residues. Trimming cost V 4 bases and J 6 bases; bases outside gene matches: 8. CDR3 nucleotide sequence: TGTGCCAGCAGCGGCGGACTAGCGGGGGACTCGGATACGCAGTATTTT. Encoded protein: CASSGGLAGDSDTQYF.

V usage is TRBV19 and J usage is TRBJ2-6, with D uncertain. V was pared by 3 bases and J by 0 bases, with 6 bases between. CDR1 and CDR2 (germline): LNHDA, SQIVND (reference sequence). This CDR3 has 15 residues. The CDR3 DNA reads TGTGCCAGTAGTATCGGTCTCTCTGGGGCCAACGTCCTGACTTTC. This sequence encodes CASSIGLSGANVLTF.

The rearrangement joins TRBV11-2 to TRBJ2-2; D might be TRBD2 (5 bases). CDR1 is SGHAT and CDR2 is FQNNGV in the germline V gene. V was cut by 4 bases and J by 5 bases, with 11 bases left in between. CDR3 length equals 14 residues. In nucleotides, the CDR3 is TGTGCCAGCAGCTCTACACTAGGGACCGGGGAGCTGTTTTTT. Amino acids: CASSSTLGTGELFF. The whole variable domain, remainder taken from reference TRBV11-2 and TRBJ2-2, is EAGVAQSPRYKIIEKRQSVAFWCNPISGHATLYWYQQILGQGPKLLIQFQNNGVVDDSQLPKDRFSAERLKGVDSTLKIQPAKLEDSAVYLCASSSTLGTGELFFGEGSRLTVL.

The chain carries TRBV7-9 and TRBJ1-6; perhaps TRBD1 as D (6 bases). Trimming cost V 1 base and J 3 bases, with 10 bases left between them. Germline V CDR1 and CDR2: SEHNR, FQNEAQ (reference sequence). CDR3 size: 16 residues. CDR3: CASSLGRTDYNSPLHF. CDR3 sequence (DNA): TGTGCCAGCAGCTTAGGCCGGACAGACTATAATTCACCCCTCCACTTT.

The CDR3 here is CASSTQGVSREKLFF. The DNA for the CDR3 is TGTGCCAGTAGTACACAGGGGGTCTCGCGTGAAAAACTGTTTTTT. The chain joins TRBV19 to TRBJ1-4; 8 positions match TRBD1. This CDR3 region has 15 residues. V lost 4 bases to trimming and J lost 7 bases; unmatched junction nucleotides: 8. Germline assignment: CDR1 LNHDA and CDR2 SQIVND (reference sequence). Full variable domain (remainder filled in from reference TRBV19 and TRBJ1-4): DGGITQSPKYLFRKEGQNVTLSCEQNLNHDAMYWYRQDPGQGLRLIYYSQIVNDFQKGDIAEGYSVSREKKESFPLTVTSAQKNPTAFYLCASSTQGVSREKLFFGSGTQLSVL.

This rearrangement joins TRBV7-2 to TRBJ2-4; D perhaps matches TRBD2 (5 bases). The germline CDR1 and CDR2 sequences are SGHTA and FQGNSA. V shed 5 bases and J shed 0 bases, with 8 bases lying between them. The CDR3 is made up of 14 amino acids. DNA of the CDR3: TGTGCCAGCAGCCTCGGGGTAGCCAAAAACATTCAGTACTTC. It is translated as CASSLGVAKNIQYF.

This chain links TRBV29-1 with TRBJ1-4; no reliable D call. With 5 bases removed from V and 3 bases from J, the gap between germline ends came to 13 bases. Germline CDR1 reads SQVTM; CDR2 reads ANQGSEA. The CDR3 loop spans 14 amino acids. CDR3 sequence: CSVPLDLANEKLFF. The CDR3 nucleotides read TGCAGCGTTCCACTGGACTTGGCTAATGAAAAACTGTTTTTT.

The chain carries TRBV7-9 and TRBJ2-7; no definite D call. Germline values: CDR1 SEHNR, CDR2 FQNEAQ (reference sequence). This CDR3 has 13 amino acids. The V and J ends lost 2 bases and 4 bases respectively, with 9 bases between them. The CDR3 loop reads CASSLSSRYEQYF. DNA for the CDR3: TGTGCCAGCAGCTTATCCTCTAGGTACGAGCAGTACTTC.

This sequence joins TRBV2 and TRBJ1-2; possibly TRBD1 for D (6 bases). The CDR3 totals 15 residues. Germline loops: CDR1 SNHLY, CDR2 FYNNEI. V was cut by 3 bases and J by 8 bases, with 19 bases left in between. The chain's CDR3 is CASSDLQGAVSGYTF. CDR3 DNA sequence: TGTGCCAGCAGTGATTTACAGGGTGCGGTGAGCGGCTACACCTTC. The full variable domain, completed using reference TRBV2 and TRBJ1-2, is EPEVTQTPSHQVTQMGQEVILRCVPISNHLYFYWYRQILGQKVEFLVSFYNNEISEKSEIFDDQFSVERPDGSNFTLKIRSTKLEDSAMYFCASSDLQGAVSGYTFGSGTRLTVV.

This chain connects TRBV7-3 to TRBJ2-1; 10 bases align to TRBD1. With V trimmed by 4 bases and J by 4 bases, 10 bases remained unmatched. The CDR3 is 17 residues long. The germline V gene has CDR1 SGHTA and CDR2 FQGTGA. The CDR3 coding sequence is TGTGCCAGCAGCTCCGGGACAGGGGCGCATTATTACAATGAGCAGTTCTTC. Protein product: CASSSGTGAHYYNEQFF. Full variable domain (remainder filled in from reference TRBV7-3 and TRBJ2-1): GAGVSQTPSNKVTEKGKYVELRCDPISGHTALYWYRQSLGQGPEFLIYFQGTGAADDSGLPNDRFFAVRPEGSVSTLKIQRTERGDSAVYLCASSSGTGAHYYNEQFFGPGTRLTVL.

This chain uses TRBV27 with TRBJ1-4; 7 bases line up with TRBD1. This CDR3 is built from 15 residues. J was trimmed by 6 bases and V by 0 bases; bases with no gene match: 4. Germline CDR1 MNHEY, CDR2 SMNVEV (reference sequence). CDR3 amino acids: CASSLSGGRYEKLFF. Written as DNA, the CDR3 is TGTGCCAGCAGTTTATCAGGGGGCAGGTATGAAAAACTGTTTTTT. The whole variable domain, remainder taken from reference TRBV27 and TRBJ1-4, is EAQVTQNPRYLITVTGKKLTVTCSQNMNHEYMSWYRQDPGLGLRQIYYSMNVEVTDKGDVPEGYKVSRKEKRNFPLILESPSPNQTSLYFCASSLSGGRYEKLFFGSGTQLSVL.

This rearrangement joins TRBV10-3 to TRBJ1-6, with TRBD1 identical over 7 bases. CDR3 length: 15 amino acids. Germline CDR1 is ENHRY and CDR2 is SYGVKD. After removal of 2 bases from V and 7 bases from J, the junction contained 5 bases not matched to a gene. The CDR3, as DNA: TGTGCCATCAGTGAGCACGGGACAGAGAATTCACCCCTCCACTTT. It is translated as CAISEHGTENSPLHF.

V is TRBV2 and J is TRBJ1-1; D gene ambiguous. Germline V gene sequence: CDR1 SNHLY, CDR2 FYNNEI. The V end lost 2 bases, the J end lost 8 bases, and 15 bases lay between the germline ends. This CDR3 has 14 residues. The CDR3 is CASSELVRLAEAFF. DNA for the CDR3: TGTGCCAGCAGTGAATTGGTCCGATTAGCGGAAGCTTTCTTT.

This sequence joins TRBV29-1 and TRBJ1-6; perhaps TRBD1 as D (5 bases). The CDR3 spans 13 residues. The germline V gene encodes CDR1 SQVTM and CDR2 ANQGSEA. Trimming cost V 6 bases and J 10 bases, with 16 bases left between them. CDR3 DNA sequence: TGCAGCGTAGGCCAGATGGGGGGATCACCCCTCCACTTT. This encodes CSVGQMGGSPLHF.

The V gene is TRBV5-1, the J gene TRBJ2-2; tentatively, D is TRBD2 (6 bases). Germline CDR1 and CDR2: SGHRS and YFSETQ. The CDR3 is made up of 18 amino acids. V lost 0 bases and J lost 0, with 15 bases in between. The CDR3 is CASSLAWASAANTGELFF. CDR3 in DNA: TGCGCCAGCAGCTTGGCCTGGGCTAGCGCGGCGAACACCGGGGAGCTGTTTTTT.

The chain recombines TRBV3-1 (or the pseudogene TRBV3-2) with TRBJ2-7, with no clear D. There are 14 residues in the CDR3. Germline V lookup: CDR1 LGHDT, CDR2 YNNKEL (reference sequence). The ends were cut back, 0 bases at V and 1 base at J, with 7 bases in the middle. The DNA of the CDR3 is TGTGCCAGCAGCCAAGATGTCTCTTCCTACGAGCAGTACTTC. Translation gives CASSQDVSSYEQYF.

CDR3 in DNA: TGTGCCAGCAGCCAAGATGGGACAGATAATGAAAAACTGTTTTTT. Translation: CASSQDGTDNEKLFF. The chain has TRBV3-1 (or the pseudogene TRBV3-2) and TRBJ1-4; 7 nucleotides agree with TRBD1. Losses at the gene ends were 0 bases for V and 4 bases for J; bases not matched to a gene: 2. Germline V gene sequence: CDR1 LGHDT, CDR2 YNNKEL (reference sequence). The CDR3 sequence is 15 residues long.